Here is one T cell receptor beta chain with its context. In the original processing: Estimates of nucleated cell counts were drawn from the amplification of reference gene primers. Using immunoSEQ multiplex PCR, the repertoire was profiled, and TCRdb retains in-frame clones only, with some absent. V and J calls plus clone size are reproduced from that table; the DNA served to infer D and trimming. Here the sample spans over 100,000 clones, around 89% being singletons. This sample was taken from a study of blood T cell repertoires in COVID-19. Germline V gives CDR1 SNHLY, CDR2 FYNNEI. V shed 8 bases and J 3 bases; nucleotides not matched to a gene: 7. The CDR3 has 14 residues. Followed over time, Seattle patients had been enrolled while infection was active.

The clonotype originates from a man aged 55 to 69 with COVID-19, enrolled during active disease. The rearrangement links TRBV2 to TRBJ2-5, with 9 bases that match TRBD2. Sequencing was performed on peripheral blood. The CDR3 reads CASVWRGGEETQYF. CDR3 DNA: TGTGCCAGCGTGTGGCGGGGGGGGGAAGAGACCCAGTACTTC.